Detailed here is one T cell receptor (beta chain). Its cognate antigen is unknown. This entry belongs to a study of vaccination and CD4 T cells after COVID-19. Whole-study context: Overlapping spike peptides from SARS-CoV-2, HCoV-NL63, HCoV-OC43 and HCoV-229E served to stimulate the cells. Culture controls were given either a CEFX pool, an HIV-1 Nef pool, or no peptide.

The Oncomine TCR Beta short-read assay was applied to DNA of cultured CD4+ T cells. TCRdb reprocessed the PCR reads with MiXCR, giving one entry per CDR3 protein. The sample has about 14,000 distinct CDR3 sequences; about 50% are singletons. Germline V lookup: CDR1 MNHNS, CDR2 SASEGT. The CDR3 is 17 amino acids. Trimming cost V 3 bases and J 2 bases, with 19 bases left between them. Treatment meaning: approximately 9-day PBMC culture with coronavirus spike peptide pools or control peptides (ViraFEST assay). Culture proceeded for less than 11 days, and CD4+ T cells were then isolated by negative selection.

The chain combines TRBV6-1 with TRBJ1-2; D ambiguous. The sequenced material came from CD4+ T cells from blood, cultured in vitro. This TCR was sampled from a human donor who had recovered from COVID-19. The CDR3 DNA sequence: TGTGCCAGCAGTGAGCAGCCCCGATTGCACACGAACTATGGCTACACCTTC. Translation: CASSEQPRLHTNYGYTF.